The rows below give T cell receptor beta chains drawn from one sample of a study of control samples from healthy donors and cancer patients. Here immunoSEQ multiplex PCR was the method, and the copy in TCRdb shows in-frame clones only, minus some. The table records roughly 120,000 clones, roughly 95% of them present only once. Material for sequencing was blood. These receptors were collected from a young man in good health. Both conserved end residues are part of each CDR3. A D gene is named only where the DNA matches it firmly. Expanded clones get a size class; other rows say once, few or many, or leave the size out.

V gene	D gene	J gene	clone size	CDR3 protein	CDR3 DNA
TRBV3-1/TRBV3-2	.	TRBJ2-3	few	CASSQDEADTQYF	TGTGCCAGCAGCCAAGATGAGGCAGATACGCAGTATTTT
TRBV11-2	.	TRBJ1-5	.	CASSRGTAHQPQHF	TGTGCCAGCAGTCGAGGAACAGCCCATCAGCCCCAGCATTTT
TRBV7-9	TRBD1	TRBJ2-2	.	CASSLHRGANTGELFF	TGTGCCAGCAGCCTCCACAGGGGCGCGAACACCGGGGAGCTGTTTTTT
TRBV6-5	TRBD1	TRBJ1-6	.	CASSLDRSPLRALHF	TGTGCCAGCAGTTTGGACAGGTCCCCACTAAGGGCCCTCCACTTT
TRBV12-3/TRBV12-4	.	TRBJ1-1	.	CASSLLRGSEAFF	TGTGCCAGCAGTTTACTCCGGGGTTCCGAAGCTTTCTTT
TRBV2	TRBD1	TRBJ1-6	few	CARTHGQGAKNSPLHF	TGTGCCAGAACCCACGGACAGGGGGCGAAGAATTCACCCCTCCACTTT
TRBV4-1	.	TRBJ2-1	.	CASSQDPASPYNEQFF	TGCGCCAGCAGCCAAGATCCGGCTAGCCCCTACAATGAGCAGTTCTTC
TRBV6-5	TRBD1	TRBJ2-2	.	CASSLGQPNTGELFF	TGTGCCAGCAGCCTGGGACAGCCGAACACCGGGGAGCTGTTTTTT
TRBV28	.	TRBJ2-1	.	CASSSGTRYNEQFF	TGTGCCAGCAGTTCGGGGACCCGATACAATGAGCAGTTCTTC
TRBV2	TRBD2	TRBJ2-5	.	CASSGGRILAGGLETQYF	TGTGCCAGCAGTGGGGGACGTATACTAGCGGGGGGATTAGAGACCCAGTACTTC
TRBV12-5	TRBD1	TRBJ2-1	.	CASGLQSGQNPNEQFF	TGTGCTAGTGGTCTCCAGTCGGGACAGAATCCCAATGAGCAGTTCTTC
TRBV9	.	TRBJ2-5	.	CASSGGLDWRETQYF	TGTGCCAGCAGCGGTGGTCTTGACTGGCGAGAGACCCAGTACTTC
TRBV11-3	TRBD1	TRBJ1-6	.	CASSPRDRGGSPLHF	TGTGCCAGCAGCCCCCGGGACAGGGGCGGTTCACCCCTCCACTTT
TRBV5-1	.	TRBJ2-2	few	CASSLDYTRLSTGELFF	TGCGCCAGCAGCTTGGACTATACTAGGTTGAGCACCGGGGAGCTGTTTTTT
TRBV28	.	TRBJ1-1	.	CASSFGGGNTEAFF	TGTGCCAGCAGTTTTGGGGGGGGGAACACTGAAGCTTTCTTT
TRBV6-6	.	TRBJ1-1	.	CASRPPQGLGNTEAFF	TGTGCCAGCAGGCCTCCTCAGGGTTTGGGGAACACTGAAGCTTTCTTT
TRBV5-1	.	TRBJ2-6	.	CASSPLSGANVLTF	TGCGCCAGCAGCCCCCTATCTGGGGCCAACGTCCTGACTTTC
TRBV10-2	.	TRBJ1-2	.	CASRATDVRGTVFGYTF	TGCGCCAGCAGGGCAACAGATGTGAGGGGAACAGTATTTGGCTACACCTTC
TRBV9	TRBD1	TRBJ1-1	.	CASSPGQGDTEAFF	TGTGCCAGCAGCCCCGGACAGGGGGACACTGAAGCTTTCTTT
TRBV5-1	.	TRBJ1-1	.	CASSLMAGASLPNTEAFF	TGCGCCAGCAGCTTGATGGCAGGGGCCAGCTTACCGAACACTGAAGCTTTCTTT
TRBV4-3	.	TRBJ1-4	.	CASSLTTATNEKLFF	TGCGCCAGCAGCCTGACGACAGCAACTAATGAAAAACTGTTTTTT
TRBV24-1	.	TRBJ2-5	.	CATNEGTGGDETQYF	TGTGCCACCAATGAAGGTACAGGAGGGGATGAGACCCAGTACTTC
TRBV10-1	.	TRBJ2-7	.	CASSESRTDYEQYF	TGCGCCAGCAGTGAGTCTCGGACCGACTACGAGCAGTACTTC
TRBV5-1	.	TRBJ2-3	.	CASSLEFFTDTQYF	TGCGCCAGCAGCTTGGAGTTCTTCACAGATACGCAGTATTTT
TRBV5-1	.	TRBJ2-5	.	CASSLVAYQETQYF	TGCGCCAGCAGCTTGGTAGCGTACCAAGAGACCCAGTACTTC
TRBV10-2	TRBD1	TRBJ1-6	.	CASSEWGTGSASLHF	TGCGCCAGCAGTGAGTGGGGGACAGGGTCGGCTTCCCTCCACTTT
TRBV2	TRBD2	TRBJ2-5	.	CASTLLAGVETQYF	TGTGCCAGCACCCTACTAGCGGGGGTAGAGACCCAGTACTTC
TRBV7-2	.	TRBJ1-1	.	CASSLDDPTGTKTEAFF	TGTGCCAGCAGCTTGGACGACCCTACAGGGACGAAGACTGAAGCTTTCTTT
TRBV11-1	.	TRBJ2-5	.	CASSFSRREIQETQYF	TGTGCCAGCAGCTTCTCGAGGAGGGAGATCCAAGAGACCCAGTACTTC
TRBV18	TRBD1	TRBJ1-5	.	CASSPDRVNQPQHF	TGTGCCAGCTCACCGGACAGGGTGAATCAGCCCCAGCATTTT
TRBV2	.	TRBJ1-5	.	CASSAISQGYGNQPQHF	TGTGCCAGCAGCGCGATATCTCAGGGGTACGGCAATCAGCCCCAGCATTTT
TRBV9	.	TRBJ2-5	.	CASITPFFSQYF	TGTGCCAGCATCACCCCGTTCTTTTCCCAGTACTTC
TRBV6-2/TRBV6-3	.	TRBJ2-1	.	CASSQDSFNEQFF	TGTGCCAGCAGTCAGGACTCCTTCAATGAGCAGTTCTTC
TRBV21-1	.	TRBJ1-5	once	CASSKGRGAKGQPQHF	TGTGCCAGCAGCAAAGGAAGGGGGGCGAAGGGTCAGCCCCAGCATTTT
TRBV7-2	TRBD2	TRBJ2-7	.	CASSLSGNSYGQYF	TGTGCCAGCAGCCTTAGCGGGAACTCCTACGGGCAGTACTTC
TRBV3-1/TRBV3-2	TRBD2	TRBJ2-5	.	CASRLLAGGQETQYF	TGTGCCAGCAGATTACTAGCGGGGGGGCAAGAGACCCAGTACTTC
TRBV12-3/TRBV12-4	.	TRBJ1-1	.	CASSLGQNTEAFF	TGTGCCAGCAGTTTAGGACAGAACACTGAAGCTTTCTTT
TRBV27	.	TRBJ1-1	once	CASSIRPNTEAFF	TGTGCCAGCAGTATACGACCGAACACTGAAGCTTTCTTT
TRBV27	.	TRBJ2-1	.	CASRGLTYNEQFF	TGTGCCAGCCGGGGGCTAACCTACAATGAGCAGTTCTTC
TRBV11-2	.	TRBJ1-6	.	CASRRGQTNSPLHF	TGTGCCAGCCGCAGAGGACAGACTAATTCACCCCTCCACTTT
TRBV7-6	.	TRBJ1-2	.	CASSQKSGEEAYGYTF	TGTGCCAGCAGTCAAAAATCAGGGGAAGAAGCCTATGGCTACACCTTC